The present TCR beta chain was sequenced within a study of T cells in narcolepsy. The V gene's germline CDR1 is LNHDA and CDR2 SQIVND (reference sequence). The CDR3 runs 17 residues. With 6 bases clipped from V and 6 bases from J, the junction kept 10 bases outside the gene matches. Study conclusions and caveats: Autoreactive clone sequences were missing from some blood memory CD4+ repertoires.

Points on this clone: The antigen is undetermined.

Method: immunoSEQ multiplex PCR; TCRdb's copy keeps in-frame clones and lacks some. Of about 30,000 clones in the sample, about four fifths were seen once. Sequences were obtained from CD45RA- memory CD4+ T cells from PBMCs. The chain employs TRBV19 and TRBJ2-3; 15 bases agree with TRBD2. This receptor was obtained from a human donor with narcolepsy. This chain's CDR3 is CASSTGTSGGQADTQYF. CDR3 in DNA: TGTGCCAGTAGCACCGGGACTAGCGGGGGGCAGGCCGATACGCAGTATTTT.